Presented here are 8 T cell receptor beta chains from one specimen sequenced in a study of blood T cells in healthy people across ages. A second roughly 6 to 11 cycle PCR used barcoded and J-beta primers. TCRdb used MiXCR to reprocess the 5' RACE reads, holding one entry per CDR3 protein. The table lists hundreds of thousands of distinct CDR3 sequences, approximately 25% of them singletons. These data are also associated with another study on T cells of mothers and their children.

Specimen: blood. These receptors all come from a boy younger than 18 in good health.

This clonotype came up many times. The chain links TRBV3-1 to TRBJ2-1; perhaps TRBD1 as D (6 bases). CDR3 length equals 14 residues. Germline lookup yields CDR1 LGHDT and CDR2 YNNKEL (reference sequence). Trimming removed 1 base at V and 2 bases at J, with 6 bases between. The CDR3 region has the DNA TGTGCCAGCAGCCAAGGGACAGCCTACAATGAGCAGTTCTTC. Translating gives CASSQGTAYNEQFF.

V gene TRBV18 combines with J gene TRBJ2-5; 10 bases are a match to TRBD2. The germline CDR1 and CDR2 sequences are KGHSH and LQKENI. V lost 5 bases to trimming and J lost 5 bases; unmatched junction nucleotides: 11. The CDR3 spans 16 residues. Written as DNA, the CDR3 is TGTGCCAGCTCATCGACTGATAGCGGGGGGTTGGAGACCCAGTACTTC. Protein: CASSSTDSGGLETQYF.

For the CDR3, the DNA is TGCGCCAGCAGTATTGGACAGCGCAATGAGCAGTTCTTC. Amino acids: CASSIGQRNEQFF. This chain connects TRBV5-1 to TRBJ2-1; possibly TRBD1 for D (6 bases). The ends were cut back, 5 bases at V and 6 bases at J, with 12 bases in the middle. Germline CDR1 is SGHRS and CDR2 is YFSETQ. This CDR3 region has 13 residues. The full variable domain, with the rest looked up from reference TRBV5-1 and TRBJ2-1, is KAGVTQTPRYLIKTRGQQVTLSCSPISGHRSVSWYQQTPGQGLQFLFEYFSETQRNKGNFPGRFSGRQFSNSRSEMNVSTLELGDSALYLCASSIGQRNEQFFGPGTRLTVL.

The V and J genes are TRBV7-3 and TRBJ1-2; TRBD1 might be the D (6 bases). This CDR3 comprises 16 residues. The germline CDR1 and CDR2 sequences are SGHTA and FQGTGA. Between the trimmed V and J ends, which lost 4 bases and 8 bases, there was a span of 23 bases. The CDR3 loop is CASSSTRIQGVDGYTF. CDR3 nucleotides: TGTGCCAGCAGCTCAACGCGAATACAGGGAGTAGACGGCTACACCTTC. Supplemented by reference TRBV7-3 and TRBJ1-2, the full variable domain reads GAGVSQTPSNKVTEKGKYVELRCDPISGHTALYWYRQSLGQGPEFLIYFQGTGAADDSGLPNDRFFAVRPEGSVSTLKIQRTERGDSAVYLCASSSTRIQGVDGYTFGSGTRLTVV.

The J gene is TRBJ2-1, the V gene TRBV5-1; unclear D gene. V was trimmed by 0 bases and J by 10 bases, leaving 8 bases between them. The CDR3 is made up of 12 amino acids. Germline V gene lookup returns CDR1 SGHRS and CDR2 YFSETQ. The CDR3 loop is CASSLVSREQFF. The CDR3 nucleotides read TGCGCCAGCAGCTTGGTCTCTCGGGAGCAGTTCTTC.

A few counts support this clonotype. The chain's CDR3 is CAIMSGDGRMETQYF. The CDR3 nucleotides are TGTGCCATCATGAGCGGGGATGGGCGGATGGAGACCCAGTACTTC. The rearrangement links TRBV10-3 to TRBJ2-5; TRBD2 agrees at 7 bases. After removal of 7 bases from V and 5 bases from J, the junction contained 13 bases not matched to a gene. The germline CDR1 and CDR2 sequences are ENHRY and SYGVKD. There are 15 residues in the CDR3.

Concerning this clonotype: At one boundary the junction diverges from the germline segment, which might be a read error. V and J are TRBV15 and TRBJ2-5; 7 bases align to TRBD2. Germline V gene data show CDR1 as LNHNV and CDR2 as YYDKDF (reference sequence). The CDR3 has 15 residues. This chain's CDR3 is CATSRGGSSQEAQYF. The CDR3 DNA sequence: TGTGCCACCAGCAGAGGCGGGAGTTCCCAAGAGGCCCAGTACTTC. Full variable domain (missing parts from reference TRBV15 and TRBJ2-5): DAMVIQNPRYQVTQFGKPVTLSCSQTLNHNVMYWYQQKSSQAPKLLFHYYDKDFNNEADTPDNFQSRRPNTSFCFLDIRSPGLGDTAMYLCATSRGGSSQEAQYFGPGTRLLVL.

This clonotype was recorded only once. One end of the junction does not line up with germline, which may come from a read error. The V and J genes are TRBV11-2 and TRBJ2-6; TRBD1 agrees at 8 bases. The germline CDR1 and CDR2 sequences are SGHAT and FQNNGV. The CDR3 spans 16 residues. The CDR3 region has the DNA TGTGCCAGCAGCTATAGGACAGGGTCTGGGGCCAACATCCTGACTTTC. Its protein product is CASSYRTGSGANILTF. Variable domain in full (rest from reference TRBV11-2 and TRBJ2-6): EAGVAQSPRYKIIEKRQSVAFWCNPISGHATLYWYQQILGQGPKLLIQFQNNGVVDDSQLPKDRFSAERLKGVDSTLKIQPAKLEDSAVYLCASSYRTGSGANILTFGAGSRLTVL.